A selection of T cell receptor beta chains follows, all from one sample in a study of cytomegalovirus exposure and HLA in healthy donors. TCRdb keeps only in-frame clones here, not all; method: immunoSEQ multiplex PCR. The data hold 130,000 to 150,000 clones, with around 78% observed a single time. The sequenced material came from PBMCs. The receptor set was obtained from a young woman in good health and CMV-seropositive. CDR3s include the opening cysteine and the closing phenylalanine or tryptophan. Each record gives: J gene, D gene, CDR3 length, clone size, V gene, CDR3 protein, CDR3 DNA. The D gene is left open where the match is weak. Only part of the rows carry a size: once, few, many, or a class if the clone is expanded.

>TRBJ2-3|TRBD2|15|.|TRBV6-4
CASSDGGGSTDTQYF
TGTGCCAGCAGTGATGGGGGGGGAAGCACAGATACGCAGTATTTT
>TRBJ2-6|.|15|.|TRBV5-4
CASSPPNPGANVLTF
TGTGCCAGCAGCCCCCCTAATCCTGGGGCCAACGTCCTGACTTTC
>TRBJ1-6|TRBD1|14|.|TRBV5-4
CASSGQGNNSPLHF
TGTGCCAGCAGCGGACAGGGCAATAATTCACCCCTCCACTTT
>TRBJ1-5|TRBD1|14|.|TRBV10-1
CASKGRGPDQPQHF
TGCGCCAGCAAGGGCAGGGGGCCGGATCAGCCCCAGCATTTT
>TRBJ2-3|.|14|.|TRBV21-1
CASTQRGGSDTQYF
TGTGCCAGCACCCAGCGGGGGGGCTCCGATACGCAGTATTTT
>TRBJ2-3|TRBD1|14|.|TRBV27
CASSSNTDRVSQYF
TGTGCCAGCAGTTCCAACACTGACAGGGTTTCGCAGTATTTT
>TRBJ2-2|TRBD1|15|.|TRBV10-3
CAIRGTGAYTGELFF
TGTGCCATCAGAGGGACAGGGGCTTACACCGGGGAGCTGTTTTTT
>TRBJ2-5|.|15|.|TRBV11-2
CASSLVGGFKRTQYF
TGTGCCAGCAGCTTAGTTGGGGGCTTTAAAAGGACCCAGTACTTC
>TRBJ2-7|.|15|.|TRBV5-1
CASSLVGGSGYEQYF
TGCGCCAGCAGCTTGGTTGGGGGGTCTGGGTACGAGCAGTACTTC
>TRBJ1-6|.|13|.|TRBV15
CATSRDKGSPLHF
TGTGCCACCAGCAGGGACAAGGGTTCACCCCTCCACTTT
>TRBJ1-2|.|15|.|TRBV7-2
CASSLVGGRDYGYTF
TGTGCCAGCAGCTTAGTGGGGGGGAGAGACTATGGCTACACCTTC
>TRBJ1-1|.|14|.|TRBV12-5
CASGFFPVNTEAFF
TGTGCTAGTGGTTTCTTCCCAGTGAACACTGAAGCTTTCTTT
>TRBJ2-3|.|17|.|TRBV7-8
CASSLARVRSSTDTQYF
TGTGCCAGCAGCTTAGCGCGGGTGAGGTCGAGCACAGATACGCAGTATTTT
>TRBJ2-5|.|14|.|TRBV7-9
CASSLQTAGLQKYF
TGTGCCAGCAGCTTGCAAACCGCGGGACTCCAAAAATACTTC
>TRBJ1-3|.|16|.|TRBV4-1
CASSPILGRNGNTIYF
TGCGCCAGCAGCCCCATTTTAGGGAGGAATGGAAACACCATATATTTT
>TRBJ1-1|.|14|.|TRBV6-6
CASRLAPTGTEAFF
TGTGCCAGCAGGCTGGCGCCGACGGGCACTGAAGCTTTCTTT
>TRBJ1-6|TRBD1|11|.|TRBV20-1
CRGQGGEWDHF
TGCAGGGGACAGGGAGGGGAATGGGACCACTTT
>TRBJ2-1|.|14|.|TRBV5-6
CASSLPGMGNEQFF
TGTGCCAGCAGCTTGCCGGGGATGGGGAATGAGCAGTTCTTC
>TRBJ1-5|.|13|.|TRBV6-4
CASSGEANQPQHF
TGTGCCAGCAGTGGGGAGGCCAATCAGCCCCAGCATTTT
>TRBJ2-3|TRBD2|14|.|TRBV6-5
CASSDAGGTDTQYF
TGTGCCAGCAGTGACGCGGGGGGCACAGATACGCAGTATTTT
>TRBJ1-2|TRBD1|15|.|TRBV5-1
CASSLEGQGANGYTF
TGCGCCAGCAGCTTGGAGGGACAGGGGGCTAATGGCTACACCTTC
>TRBJ2-1|.|14|once|TRBV19
CASSTNLGAYEQFF
TGTGCCAGTAGTACCAACTTGGGGGCATATGAGCAGTTCTTC
>TRBJ1-4|.|13|.|TRBV30
CAWSVGGVEKLFF
TGTGCCTGGAGTGTAGGGGGTGTTGAAAAACTGTTTTTT
>TRBJ2-7|TRBD1|15|.|TRBV28
CASSEVTGPRYEQYF
TGTGCCAGCAGTGAAGTGACAGGGCCCCGCTACGAGCAGTACTTC
>TRBJ1-2|TRBD1|16|.|TRBV5-4
CASSLTGGIVNYGYTF
TGTGCCAGCAGCTTGACAGGGGGCATAGTTAACTATGGCTACACCTTC
>TRBJ1-1|TRBD1|14|once|TRBV2
CASRGDSINTEAFF
TGTGCCAGCAGGGGGGACAGTATAAACACTGAAGCTTTCTTT
>TRBJ1-1|.|14|.|TRBV6-1
CASSERRRNTEAFF
TGTGCCAGCAGTGAACGCCGCAGGAACACTGAAGCTTTCTTT
>TRBJ1-2|.|14|.|TRBV9
CASSVVAGARGYTF
TGTGCCAGCAGCGTAGTAGCGGGGGCGCGAGGCTACACCTTC
>TRBJ2-3|TRBD2|16|.|TRBV2
CASRGTSGIGTDTQYF
TGTGCCAGCAGGGGGACTAGCGGGATAGGCACAGATACGCAGTATTTT
>TRBJ1-5|.|14|.|TRBV6-5
CASSRRVGNQPQHF
TGTGCCAGCAGCCGCAGGGTGGGCAATCAGCCCCAGCATTTT
>TRBJ1-1|.|16|few|TRBV5-1
CASSDSERRRVTEAFF
TGCGCCAGCAGCGACAGCGAACGGCGAAGAGTTACTGAAGCTTTCTTT
>TRBJ2-2|TRBD1|15|.|TRBV6-1
CASTHRDSYTGELFF
TGTGCCAGCACTCACCGGGACAGCTACACCGGGGAGCTGTTTTTT
>TRBJ2-7|TRBD2|14|.|TRBV5-1
CASSRTSGDYEQYF
TGCGCCAGCAGCCGGACTAGCGGGGACTACGAGCAGTACTTC
>TRBJ1-2|TRBD1|14|.|TRBV28
CASSPHRGNYGYTF
TGTGCCAGCAGTCCGCACAGGGGTAACTATGGCTACACCTTC
>TRBJ2-2|.|14|.|TRBV11-1
CASSLDRAGGELFF
TGTGCCAGCAGCTTAGACAGGGCTGGCGGGGAGCTGTTTTTT
>TRBJ2-7|.|14|once|TRBV19
CASSIQQGTYEQYF
TGTGCCAGTAGTATCCAGCAGGGTACTTACGAGCAGTACTTC
>TRBJ2-5|TRBD2|18|.|TRBV19
CASSQPRGTSGGRETQYF
TGTGCCAGTAGTCAACCTAGAGGGACTAGCGGGGGCAGGGAGACCCAGTACTTC
>TRBJ2-5|TRBD2|15|.|TRBV28
CASNPGGQIQETQYF
TGTGCCAGCAACCCGGGGGGTCAGATCCAAGAGACCCAGTACTTC
>TRBJ2-1|.|14|.|TRBV10-1
CASSEGGPYNEQFF
TGCGCCAGCAGTGAAGGAGGGCCCTACAATGAGCAGTTCTTC
>TRBJ1-4|.|16|.|TRBV7-9
CASSLLSGAIGEKLFF
TGTGCCAGCAGCTTGCTCTCTGGGGCAATAGGAGAAAAACTGTTTTTT
>TRBJ1-4|TRBD1|14|.|TRBV7-2
CASSILGTGLKLFF
TGTGCCAGCAGCATACTTGGGACAGGACTAAAACTGTTTTTT
>TRBJ2-7|TRBD2|14|.|TRBV11-2
CASRTLAGVYEQYF
TGTGCCAGCAGAACTCTAGCGGGGGTGTACGAGCAGTACTTC
>TRBJ1-3|.|16|.|TRBV6-5
CASSYSSSGGQNTIYF
TGTGCCAGCAGTTACTCGTCTTCGGGGGGGCAGAACACCATATATTTT
>TRBJ2-1|TRBD1|14|.|TRBV19
CASSEWTGRDEQFF
TGTGCCAGTAGTGAATGGACAGGGCGTGATGAGCAGTTCTTC
>TRBJ1-2|.|14|once|TRBV14
CASSQVRGAGGYTF
TGTGCCAGCAGCCAAGTGCGGGGGGCAGGTGGCTACACCTTC
>TRBJ1-3|.|13|.|TRBV25-1
CASIPIGGNTIYF
TGTGCCAGCATCCCGATCGGGGGAAACACCATATATTTT